Below, 14 T cell receptor beta chains from the same sample are listed, as sequenced in a study of blood T cell repertoires in COVID-19. TCRdb's copy holds only in-frame clones and misses some; the assay was immunoSEQ multiplex PCR. The sample has about 100,000 clones; almost 90% are singletons. The sample was peripheral blood. The receptors come from a human donor in a cohort sampled during active COVID-19.

This chain connects TRBV6-6 to TRBJ1-2; D gene unclear. Trimming removed 7 bases at V and 8 bases at J, with 14 bases between. From germline, CDR1 is MNHNY and CDR2 SVGAGI (reference sequence). The CDR3 is 12 amino acids. Here the CDR3 DNA reads TGTGCCAGCACACAAGGAGAGGAAGGCTACACCTTC. Translated, it gives CASTQGEEGYTF.

This clone was observed a single time. The V gene is TRBV6-2 or TRBV6-3, the J gene TRBJ2-3; 7 bases are a match to TRBD2. The junction had 8 bases not matched to a gene; V was cut back by 0 bases and J by 2 bases. Germline CDR1 MNHEY, CDR2 SVGEGT. This CDR3 region has 17 residues. Written as DNA, the CDR3 is TGTGCCAGCAGTTACTCATTTCTGGCGGGAGACACAGATACGCAGTATTTT. It yields the protein CASSYSFLAGDTDTQYF.

Only one count was recorded for this clone. The chain recombines TRBV4-1 with TRBJ2-2; D possibly corresponds to TRBD2 (6 bases). Trimming stripped 3 bases from V and 0 bases from J, with 23 bases between. Germline V CDR1 and CDR2: MGHRA, YSYEKL. The CDR3 is made up of 20 amino acids. In nucleotides, the CDR3 is TGCGCCAGCAGCCACCCCGGACTATTACAACGGACCGCGAACACCGGGGAGCTGTTTTTT. Translated: CASSHPGLLQRTANTGELFF.

The rearrangement joins TRBV9 to TRBJ1-2; possible D gene TRBD1, 6 bases. The CDR3 extends over 13 amino acids. The ends were cut back, 2 bases at V and 8 bases at J, with 13 bases in the middle. From germline, CDR1 is SGDLS and CDR2 YYNGEE. CDR3 loop: CASSVRGFHGYTF. The DNA of the CDR3 is TGTGCCAGCAGCGTCAGGGGTTTCCACGGCTACACCTTC. Full variable domain (remainder filled in from reference TRBV9 and TRBJ1-2): DSGVTQTPKHLITATGQRVTLRCSPRSGDLSVYWYQQSLDQGLQFLIQYYNGEERAKGNILERFSAQQFPDLHSELNLSSLELGDSALYFCASSVRGFHGYTFGSGTRLTVV.

DNA of the CDR3: TGTGCCAGCAGCGTTTACGACAGGGTGGGGGAGACCCAGTACTTC. Translating it yields CASSVYDRVGETQYF. This rearrangement joins TRBV9 to TRBJ2-5; 7 nucleotides agree with TRBD1. The CDR3 extends over 15 amino acids. Unmatched junction bases numbered 9, after V lost 2 bases and J lost 5 bases. CDR1 is SGDLS, CDR2 YYNGEE, per germline. Full variable domain (missing parts from reference TRBV9 and TRBJ2-5): DSGVTQTPKHLITATGQRVTLRCSPRSGDLSVYWYQQSLDQGLQFLIQYYNGEERAKGNILERFSAQQFPDLHSELNLSSLELGDSALYFCASSVYDRVGETQYFGPGTRLLVL.

This clone was observed a few times. The J gene is TRBJ2-7, the V gene TRBV19; the D gene is possibly TRBD2 (6 bases). The CDR3 is 17 amino acids. V was pared by 1 base and J by 4 bases, with 20 bases between. The germline V gene encodes CDR1 LNHDA and CDR2 SQIVND (reference sequence). This CDR3 is CASSIGLGRAGLYEQYF. For the CDR3, the DNA is TGTGCCAGTAGTATAGGCCTGGGCAGGGCGGGACTTTACGAGCAGTACTTC.

The chain recombines TRBV5-1 with TRBJ2-1; TRBD2 matches at 10 bases. The CDR3 is 15 residues long. The germline gives CDR1 SGHRS, CDR2 YFSETQ. After removal of 5 bases from V and 2 bases from J, the junction contained 4 bases not matched to a gene. The chain's CDR3 is CASSKREGPYNEQFF. The CDR3 bases are TGCGCCAGCAGTAAGCGGGAGGGCCCCTACAATGAGCAGTTCTTC. Combining the CDR3 with reference TRBV5-1 and TRBJ2-1 gives the whole variable domain KAGVTQTPRYLIKTRGQQVTLSCSPISGHRSVSWYQQTPGQGLQFLFEYFSETQRNKGNFPGRFSGRQFSNSRSEMNVSTLELGDSALYLCASSKREGPYNEQFFGPGTRLTVL.

This sequence joins TRBV28 and TRBJ1-5; D uncertain. Germline V gene sequence: CDR1 MDHEN, CDR2 SYDVKM. The CDR3 spans 13 residues. Trimming shortened V by 5 bases and J by 2 bases, and 7 bases separated the two germline ends. The CDR3 DNA follows: TGTGCCAGCAGTCCAACAGGCAATCAGCCCCAGCATTTT. Protein: CASSPTGNQPQHF.

CDR3 in DNA: TGTGCCAGTAGTGGCCGGGGCAATCAGCCCCAGCATTTT. Translating gives CASSGRGNQPQHF. This chain uses TRBV19 with TRBJ1-5; no clear D. Trimming took 5 bases from V and 2 from J, leaving 7 bases between them. CDR3 length equals 13 residues. Per the germline V gene, CDR1 is LNHDA and CDR2 is SQIVND (reference sequence).

This clone was counted many times. The rearrangement uses TRBV7-9 and TRBJ2-1, with 13 bases fitting TRBD2. CDR3 size: 17 residues. Looked up from germline, CDR1 is SEHNR and CDR2 is FQNEAQ (reference sequence). After removal of 6 bases from V and 6 bases from J, the junction contained 11 bases not matched to a gene. CDR3 nucleotides: TGTGCCAGCAGTCGAGCCGGGACTAGCGGGATAGTCAATGAGCAGTTCTTC. The encoded protein is CASSRAGTSGIVNEQFF.

In this sample, this clone turned up a few times. The chain has TRBV27 and TRBJ1-5; 10 bases are shared with TRBD1. V trimming: 6 bases; J trimming: 1 base; junction bases outside the gene matches: 6. The germline gives CDR1 MNHEY, CDR2 SMNVEV (reference sequence). CDR3 size: 16 residues. The CDR3 region is CASRPRDRGSNQPQHF. The CDR3 bases are TGTGCCAGCAGGCCCCGGGACAGGGGAAGCAATCAGCCCCAGCATTTT.

In regard to this clone: Other DNA sequences within the sample encode an identical CDR3. The chain carries TRBV2 and TRBJ1-5; the D gene is possibly TRBD1 (6 bases). CDR3 length: 14 amino acids. V was pared by 5 bases and J by 4 bases, with 12 bases between. Per the germline V gene, CDR1 is SNHLY and CDR2 is FYNNEI. For the CDR3, the DNA is TGTGCCAGCAGTCGGAGTACAGGGAATCAGCCCCAGCATTTT. It specifies CASSRSTGNQPQHF.

V and J are TRBV24-1 and TRBJ2-1, with D hard to call. CDR1 and CDR2 from the germline V gene are KGHDR and SFDVKD. CDR3 length: 15 amino acids. The V and J ends lost 1 base and 8 bases respectively, with 14 bases between them. The DNA for the CDR3 is TGTGCCACCAGTGATTTCACCCAGGAAGGCGATGAGCAGTTCTTC. This codes for CATSDFTQEGDEQFF.

The gene calls are TRBV28 and TRBJ1-1; 9 bases map to TRBD1. Germline values: CDR1 MDHEN, CDR2 SYDVKM. The length of the CDR3 is 16 residues. The trim removed 7 bases at V and 4 bases at J, leaving 13 bases unmatched. The chain's CDR3 is CASNWKTGGAGTEAFF. The DNA of the CDR3 is TGTGCCAGCAACTGGAAGACAGGGGGAGCTGGCACTGAAGCTTTCTTT.